The source of this T cell receptor beta chain is a study of naive and memory T cell subsets. The sample's treatment: skin biopsy from PPD injection site in Mantoux-positive individual. TCR cDNA received a 3' ligated oligonucleotide that carried a UMI. Tuberculin skin test biopsies were taken where PPD was injected in Mantoux-positive people. Unsorted total RNA, about 1 to 1000 ng, was DNase treated before reverse transcription. This clonotype was observed a few times. Germline CDR1 reads MNHEY; CDR2 reads SVGAGI. This CDR3 is built from 17 residues. The trim removed 8 bases at V and 3 bases at J, leaving 18 bases unmatched. Ligated cDNA underwent four rounds of PCR with nested alpha and beta constant region primers and SP2. Reverse transcription of blood and skin TCR RNA was primed at alpha and beta constant regions. TCRdb re-analysed the UMI-ligation and nested PCR reads in MiXCR, keeping a single row per CDR3 protein. This sample has around 30,000 distinct CDR3 sequences, with under 8.5% found just once.

This clonotype originated in an adult in good health. Specimen: skin, collected from a tuberculin skin test site. The chain links TRBV6-5 to TRBJ1-1; 7 nucleotides match TRBD1. CDR3 sequence: CASARSYRGGGDTEAFF. For the CDR3, the DNA is TGTGCCAGCGCTCGCTCCTACAGGGGAGGAGGTGACACTGAAGCTTTCTTT.